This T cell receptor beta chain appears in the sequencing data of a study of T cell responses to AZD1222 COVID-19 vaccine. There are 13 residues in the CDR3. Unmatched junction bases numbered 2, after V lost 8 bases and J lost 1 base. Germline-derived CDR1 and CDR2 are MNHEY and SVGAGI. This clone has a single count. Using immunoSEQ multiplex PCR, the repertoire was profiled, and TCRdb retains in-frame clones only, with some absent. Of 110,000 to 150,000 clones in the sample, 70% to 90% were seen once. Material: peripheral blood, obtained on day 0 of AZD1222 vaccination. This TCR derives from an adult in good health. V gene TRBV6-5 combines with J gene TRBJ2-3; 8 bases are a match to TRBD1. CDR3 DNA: TGTGCCAGCGGGACAGGTCGCACAGATACGCAGTATTTT. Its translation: CASGTGRTDTQYF.